This TCR beta chain was sequenced for a study of blood T cell repertoires in COVID-19. Generated by immunoSEQ multiplex PCR, the TCRdb table keeps only in-frame clones and is missing some. The sample lists roughly 110,000 clones; under 95% were seen once. The germline V gene encodes CDR1 KGHDR and CDR2 SFDVKD. This CDR3 contains 16 residues. J lost 5 bases, V lost 1 base, and 6 bases had no gene match. Sequencing input: peripheral blood. The TCR was taken from a woman aged 25 to 45 with acute or convalescent COVID-19. This chain links TRBV24-1 with TRBJ2-1; 8 bases match TRBD2. The CDR3 sequence is CATSDFTGRADNEQFF. CDR3 coding DNA: TGTGCCACCAGTGATTTCACCGGGAGGGCCGACAATGAGCAGTTCTTC.